This record concerns one TCR beta chain sequence. These data belong to a study of shared clonotypes between healthy human individuals. The protocol was immunoSEQ multiplex PCR, while the TCRdb copy is restricted to in-frame clones and leaves out a portion. The sample has 950,000 to 1,100,000 clones; around 75% are singletons. The ends were cut back, 9 bases at V and 1 base at J, with 9 bases in the middle. The CDR3 contains 12 residues. The germline V gene has CDR1 SNHLY and CDR2 FYNNEI. Sequencing input: memory CD4+ T cells sorted from blood. Subset: CD45RA-negative fraction. This TCR derives from a man in his late teens or twenties in good health. The V and J genes are TRBV2 and TRBJ1-2, with a weak D call TRBD1 (6 bases). CDR3 amino acids: CARDSLNYGYTF. In DNA form, the CDR3 reads TGTGCCAGGGACAGCCTTAACTATGGCTACACCTTC. The whole variable domain, filled in from reference TRBV2 and TRBJ1-2, reads EPEVTQTPSHQVTQMGQEVILRCVPISNHLYFYWYRQILGQKVEFLVSFYNNEISEKSEIFDDQFSVERPDGSNFTLKIRSTKLEDSAMYFCARDSLNYGYTFGSGTRLTVV.